This T cell receptor beta chain originates from a study of T-cell memory formation after mild COVID-19 (dated by TCRdb to the early 2020s). Regarding the study in general: Most TCR sequence clusters were specific to one of the two donors. Longitudinal TCRalpha and TCRbeta repertoire sequencing tracked T-cell clones expanding and contracting after mild COVID-19 in a couple of donors. Two young, previously healthy adult volunteers, one female and one male, were included in the cohort.

Ficoll-Paque density gradient centrifugation was used to isolate PBMCs. Study-level results and caveats: Some responding clones were detected in pre-infection memory, suggesting pre-existing cross-reactive memory T cells joined the SARS-CoV-2 response. Only two mild cases were covered in the study, and larger cohorts including severe cases with pre-infection samples were considered necessary. Contracting CD4+ clones were located mainly in the CM and EM memory subsets, whereas CD8+ clones were found to be enriched in EMRA. Clones that contracted from day 15 to 85 showed balanced CD4/CD8 phenotypes, whereas a second wave of clones that expanded from day 15 to 37 leaned towards CD4+. Whether the second-wave clones peaking on day 37 were SARS-CoV-2 specific was not confirmed.

These reads were obtained on an Illumina NovaSeq 6000. TCRalpha and TCRbeta cDNA libraries were constructed by 5'RACE with constant-segment primers, with sample barcodes and unique molecular identifiers being introduced. Trizol reagent was used to extract RNA from every sample. The libraries were amplified in two PCR steps, and the second step added a second sample barcode and Illumina TruSeq adapters. Sequencing of libraries was performed on an Illumina NovaSeq with 2 x 150 bp paired-end reads. Regarding the original processing steps: Reads were demultiplexed and collapsed into UMI-guided consensus sequences with migec v1.2.7. Using mixcr v2.1.11, UMI consensuses were aligned to TRA and TRB V and J templates and then assembled into clonotypes. Expanded or contracted clonotypes were those called significant by both edgeR and NoisET, with noise models trained on biological replicates. For edgeR calls, the thresholds were a false discovery rate-adjusted p below 0.01 and a log2 fold-change of 1. As an exploratory analysis of dynamics, max-normalized trajectories of the 1000 most abundant clonotypes were examined by PCA with hierarchical clustering. Each responding clone was given a CD4 or CD8 phenotype based on the CD4+ and CD8+ repertoires, which had been sequenced separately. The raw public reads went through TCRdb reprocessing: fastp at Q25, MiXCR clone calling, in-frame beta chains kept. Here each entry gathers all rows of one CDR3 protein and keeps the most common genes and DNA. Here the V and J calls rest on TCRdb's processing, not on the authors' analysis. Present in this sample are roughly 480,000 distinct CDR3 sequences, roughly 25% of which were seen just once. The ten most abundant clones make up around 13% of the sample.

About this clonotype: There is no known antigen for this receptor. Base qualities are missing; no much larger clone stands one base away.

The CDR3 contains 17 residues, cysteine and phenylalanine counted. Here the CDR3 DNA is all that survives: 51 bases in frame from base 1. This sequence uses TRBV12-2 and TRBJ1-3; the table names TRBD1, a call not compared with the DNA. TRBV12-2 is recorded as a pseudogene. The sample consisted of PBMCs or a T cell subset sorted from them (not recorded which). The sequence came from an adult woman who had mild COVID-19 (a few samples of this study predate the infection). The sample titles of this study are shuffled in the database, so cell type and time point are left out; the donor was told from shared clones. The CDR3 region: CASRIRGRGLLGNTIYF. The nucleotide sequence reads TGTGCAAGTCGAATCAGGGGCAGAGGGCTCTTAGGAAACACCATATATTTT.